These 25 T cell receptor beta chains were all obtained from the same sample, sequenced in a study of T cells in tumors after PD-1 blockade. The repertoire was sequenced with immunoSEQ multiplex PCR; TCRdb's copy has only in-frame clones and lacks some. The sample yields around 11,000 clones, roughly three fifths seen once. The sample consisted of tumor tissue, taken after anti-PD-1 treatment. These receptor sequences come from a human donor with basal cell carcinoma.

The chain has TRBV6-2 or TRBV6-3 and TRBJ1-4; D is undetermined. V lost 5 bases and J lost 5, with 12 bases in between. The CDR3 runs to 14 residues. Germline V CDR1 and CDR2: MNHEY, SVGEGT. The DNA for the CDR3 is TGTGCCAGCAGTATCTACGGACCGAATGAAAAACTGTTTTTT. It is translated as CASSIYGPNEKLFF.

This chain uses TRBV27 with TRBJ1-3; perhaps TRBD1 as D (6 bases). Germline values: CDR1 MNHEY, CDR2 SMNVEV (reference sequence). The germline V and J ends were trimmed by 4 bases and 4 bases, with 17 bases remaining between them. The CDR3 is made up of 16 amino acids. This CDR3 reads CASSSHRDLAGNTIYF. CDR3 in DNA: TGTGCCAGCAGTTCACACAGGGACTTAGCGGGAAACACCATATATTTT.

The rearrangement links TRBV18 to TRBJ2-7; no reliable D call. This CDR3 has 13 residues. Between the trimmed V and J ends, which lost 3 bases and 5 bases, there was a span of 11 bases. Germline CDR1 is KGHSH and CDR2 is LQKENI. CDR3 sequence reads: CASSPRLMHEQYF. In nucleotides, the CDR3 is TGTGCCAGCTCACCGAGACTGATGCACGAGCAGTACTTC.

The chain joins TRBV12-3 or TRBV12-4 to TRBJ1-3; D is uncertain. The CDR3 has 13 residues. The ends were cut back, 6 bases at V and 8 bases at J, with 14 bases in the middle. The DNA of the CDR3 is TGTGCCAGCAGCCCTTCGCGTTGGGACACCATATATTTT. This codes for CASSPSRWDTIYF.

The J gene is TRBJ2-1, the V gene TRBV5-1, with 14 bases identical to TRBD2. CDR3 length: 14 residues. Germline assignment: CDR1 SGHRS and CDR2 YFSETQ. After removal of 2 bases from V and 10 bases from J, the junction contained 2 bases not matched to a gene. CDR3 region: CASSFRLAGGEQFF. The CDR3, as DNA: TGCGCCAGCAGCTTTCGACTAGCGGGAGGGGAGCAGTTCTTC.

This clone was observed once. The V and J genes are TRBV9 and TRBJ1-4, with D hard to call. CDR1 SGDLS and CDR2 YYNGEE come from the germline V gene. This CDR3 has 14 amino acids. V shed 0 bases and J shed 5 bases, with 8 bases lying between them. CDR3 sequence reads: CASSVDGRNEKLFF. The CDR3 DNA sequence: TGTGCCAGCAGCGTAGATGGGAGAAATGAAAAACTGTTTTTT.

The CDR3 protein is CASIILKGNGYTF. In DNA, the CDR3 is TGTGCCAGCATAATCCTAAAGGGGAACGGCTACACCTTC. The V and J genes are TRBV6-5 and TRBJ1-2, with D tentatively TRBD1 (5 bases). The CDR3 spans 13 residues. V was pared by 7 bases and J by 8 bases, with 17 bases between. CDR1 MNHEY and CDR2 SVGAGI come from the germline V gene.

The CDR3 spells CASSIQVAATNEKLFF. CDR3 DNA sequence: TGTGCCAGCAGCATTCAGGTGGCAGCAACTAATGAAAAACTGTTTTTT. The chain uses TRBV7-6 and TRBJ1-4, with D hard to call. The CDR3 consists of 16 residues. V lost 5 bases, J lost 0 bases, and 13 bases lay in between. The germline V gene has CDR1 SGHVS and CDR2 FNYEAQ.

The chain couples TRBV7-9 to TRBJ2-7; perhaps TRBD2 as D (6 bases). This CDR3 has 12 residues. Germline V lookup: CDR1 SEHNR, CDR2 FQNEAQ (reference sequence). The V and J ends lost 5 bases and 7 bases respectively, with 12 bases between them. CDR3: CASSPRRGEQYF. CDR3 DNA: TGTGCCAGCAGCCCGAGGAGGGGAGAGCAGTACTTC.

The rearrangement uses TRBV4-1 and TRBJ2-1; 8 bases agree with TRBD2. The CDR3 has 15 residues. V lost 2 bases and J lost 4; bases outside the gene matches: 4. Germline values: CDR1 MGHRA, CDR2 YSYEKL. The CDR3 nucleotides read TGCGCCAGCAGCCAAAAAACTAGCGGATACAATGAGCAGTTCTTC. The encoded protein is CASSQKTSGYNEQFF.

The chain carries TRBV5-1 and TRBJ1-6; perhaps TRBD1 as D (5 bases). Trimming took off 6 bases at V and 2 bases at J, with 12 bases between the two ends. Germline assignment: CDR1 SGHRS and CDR2 YFSETQ. The CDR3 has 15 amino acids. CDR3 region: CASTLGGAYNSPLHF. The CDR3 DNA reads TGCGCCAGCACTCTCGGGGGTGCCTATAATTCACCCCTCCACTTT.

The V and J genes are TRBV18 and TRBJ2-7, with TRBD2 identical over 13 bases. The V segment lost 2 bases and the J segment 6 bases; nucleotides outside the gene matches: 4. This CDR3 spans 15 amino acids. Germline V gene sequence: CDR1 KGHSH, CDR2 LQKENI. In DNA, the CDR3 is TGTGCCAGCTCACCAGGACTAGCGGGAGCTCCCGAGCAGTACTTC. Translating gives CASSPGLAGAPEQYF.

The genes are TRBV19 and TRBJ2-5, with D perhaps assigned TRBD1 or TRBD2 (5 bases each). The length of the CDR3 is 17 residues. V was cut by 3 bases and J by 3 bases, with 20 bases left in between. Germline CDR1 and CDR2: LNHDA and SQIVND (reference sequence). CDR3 residues: CASSIQGSRSGEETQYF. CDR3 DNA: TGTGCCAGTAGTATTCAGGGTAGTAGGTCCGGGGAAGAGACCCAGTACTTC.

The rearrangement uses TRBV3-1 (or the pseudogene TRBV3-2) and TRBJ2-3; D is uncertain. The CDR3 sequence is 14 residues long. Germline V gene data show CDR1 as LGHDT and CDR2 as YNNKEL (reference sequence). The V end lost 1 base, the J end lost 2 bases, and 7 bases lay between the germline ends. CDR3 in DNA: TGTGCCAGCAGCCAAGGACTTTTCACAGATACGCAGTATTTT. Its translation: CASSQGLFTDTQYF.

In its sample, this clone was seen a few times. V and J are TRBV25-1 and TRBJ2-3; possible D gene TRBD1, 7 bases. The ends were cut back, 4 bases at V and 1 base at J, with 9 bases in the middle. Per germline, CDR1 MGHDK and CDR2 SYGVNS. This CDR3 comprises 14 residues. The CDR3 reads CASSVRGGTDTQYF. DNA for the CDR3: TGTGCCAGCAGTGTCAGGGGGGGCACAGATACGCAGTATTTT.

A single count supports this clone. V usage is TRBV5-1 and J usage is TRBJ2-7, with D possibly TRBD2 on 5 matching bases. The V end lost 2 bases, the J end lost 5 bases, and 11 bases lay between the germline ends. The V gene's germline CDR1 is SGHRS and CDR2 YFSETQ. CDR3 length: 13 residues. CDR3 amino acids: CASSFGDRNEQYF. The CDR3 DNA sequence: TGCGCCAGCAGCTTCGGGGATCGGAACGAGCAGTACTTC.

The CDR3 nucleotides read TGTGCCAGCAGTGATTTTATATCGAGGGGTGGGAACACTGAAGCTTTCTTT. Translation gives CASSDFISRGGNTEAFF. The chain is built from TRBV6-1 and TRBJ1-1; TRBD1 might be the D (5 bases). V dropped 3 bases and J dropped 1 base, with 18 bases sitting between them. Germline CDR1 and CDR2: MNHNS and SASEGT. The CDR3 sequence is 17 residues long.

V gene TRBV10-2 combines with J gene TRBJ2-2, with 8 bases that match TRBD1. The germline CDR1 and CDR2 sequences are WSHSY and SAAADI. This CDR3 spans 15 amino acids. V was clipped by 2 bases and J by 6 bases; unmatched bases: 5. In DNA form, the CDR3 reads TGCGCCAGCAGTGAGGCAGGGGGCAGGGCCGGGGAGCTGTTTTTT. Translation: CASSEAGGRAGELFF.

The V gene is TRBV5-4, the J gene TRBJ2-7, with D possibly matching TRBD2 (5 bases). Germline V gives CDR1 SGHNT, CDR2 YYREEE (reference sequence). The length of the CDR3 is 14 residues. The germline V and J ends were trimmed by 3 bases and 1 base, with 11 bases remaining between them. As DNA, the CDR3 is TGTGCCAGCAGCTCGGAGGTCGGTTCCTACGAGCAGTACTTC. Its protein product is CASSSEVGSYEQYF.

This CDR3 reads CASSLLAYYEQYF. As DNA, the CDR3 is TGTGCCAGCAGCTTACTAGCGTACTACGAGCAGTACTTC. V and J are TRBV5-6 and TRBJ2-7; 7 bases fit TRBD2. CDR3 length equals 13 residues. V lost 2 bases to trimming and J lost 3 bases; unmatched junction nucleotides: 2. Germline-derived CDR1 and CDR2 are SGHDT and YYEEEE.

The chain has TRBV10-3 and TRBJ1-1; TRBD1 is a possible D gene (6 bases). The CDR3 spans 14 residues. The germline V gene encodes CDR1 ENHRY and CDR2 SYGVKD. V was trimmed by 2 bases and J by 4 bases, leaving 11 bases between them. The CDR3 sequence is CAISERQGRTEAFF. In DNA, the CDR3 is TGTGCCATCAGTGAGCGCCAGGGGCGCACTGAAGCTTTCTTT.

V is TRBV3-1 (or the pseudogene TRBV3-2) and J is TRBJ1-2; tentatively, D is TRBD1 (6 bases). CDR1 and CDR2 from the germline V gene are LGHDT and YNNKEL (reference sequence). Trimming cost V 4 bases and J 7 bases, with 7 bases left between them. The CDR3 has 11 amino acids. The CDR3 nucleotides are TGTGCCAGCAGCCGAGGGGGTGGCTACACCTTC. Encoded protein: CASSRGGGYTF.

This clone was found once. The genes are TRBV7-2 and TRBJ1-6; D not resolved. The CDR3 sequence is 14 residues long. Deletions cut 2 bases from V and 5 bases from J, with 7 bases between. Per the germline V gene, CDR1 is SGHTA and CDR2 is FQGNSA. The DNA for the CDR3 is TGTGCCAGCAGCTTATTCCAGAATAATTCACCCCTCCACTTT. Amino acid sequence: CASSLFQNNSPLHF.

V usage is TRBV6-5 and J usage is TRBJ1-2; D gene unclear. In germline, CDR1 is MNHEY, CDR2 SVGAGI. Trimming took off 0 bases at V and 3 bases at J, with 8 bases between the two ends. The CDR3 has 14 amino acids. The CDR3 DNA is TGTGCCAGCAGTTACTCTCCTCCTGACTATGGCTACACCTTC. The encoded protein is CASSYSPPDYGYTF.

This clone is judged medium-sized. This sequence joins TRBV4-1 and TRBJ2-1, with a possible D match to TRBD2 (5 bases). V lost 1 base to trimming and J lost 10 bases, with 8 bases between them. The CDR3 totals 12 residues. Germline V lookup: CDR1 MGHRA, CDR2 YSYEKL. CDR3 protein: CASSQGTGEQFF. Written as DNA, the CDR3 is TGCGCCAGCAGCCAAGGAACGGGGGAGCAGTTCTTC.